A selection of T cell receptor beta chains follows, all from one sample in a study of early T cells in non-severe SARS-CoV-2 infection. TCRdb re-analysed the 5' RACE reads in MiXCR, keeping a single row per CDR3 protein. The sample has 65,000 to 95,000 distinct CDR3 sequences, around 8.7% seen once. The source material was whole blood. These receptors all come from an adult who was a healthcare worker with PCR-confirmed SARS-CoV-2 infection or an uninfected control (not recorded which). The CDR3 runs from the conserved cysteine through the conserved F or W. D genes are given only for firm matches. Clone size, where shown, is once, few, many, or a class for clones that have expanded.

CDR3: CASSPPTGAVYEQYF; DNA: TGTGCCAGCAGCCCACCTACAGGGGCGGTTTACGAGCAGTACTTC; V: TRBV7-9; J: TRBJ2-7; D: TRBD1; size: many
CDR3: CASSPRTGRNSDEQFF; DNA: TGTGCCAGCAGCCCGAGGACAGGGAGGAACAGTGATGAGCAGTTCTTC; V: TRBV7-8; J: TRBJ2-1; D: TRBD1; size: few
CDR3: CASSPRDGGSYNEQFF; DNA: TGTGCCAGCAGCCCCCGAGACGGGGGCTCCTACAATGAGCAGTTCTTC; V: TRBV3-1; J: TRBJ2-1; D: -; size: few
CDR3: CASSAWDRVHEQYF; DNA: TGTGCCAGCAGTGCTTGGGACAGGGTCCACGAGCAGTACTTC; V: TRBV6-1; J: TRBJ2-7; D: TRBD1; size: many
CDR3: CASSLSMYF; DNA: TGTGCCAGCAGTTTGTCAATGTACTTC; V: TRBV12-3/TRBV12-4; J: TRBJ2-7; D: -; size: -
CDR3: CASSLYPSTDTQYF; DNA: TGTGCCAGCAGCCTATACCCTAGCACAGATACGCAGTATTTT; V: TRBV9; J: TRBJ2-3; D: -; size: -
CDR3: CASSLGAGLYGYTF; DNA: TGTGCCAGCAGTTTAGGGGCAGGTCTCTATGGCTACACCTTC; V: TRBV28; J: TRBJ1-2; D: -; size: many
CDR3: CASSYDRREAFF; DNA: TGTGCCAGCAGTTACGACCGGCGAGAAGCTTTCTTT; V: TRBV28; J: TRBJ1-1; D: -; size: many
CDR3: CAASDSSGLSTDTQYF; DNA: TGTGCCGCCTCGGATTCTAGCGGGTTAAGCACAGATACGCAGTATTTT; V: TRBV12-3/TRBV12-4; J: TRBJ2-3; D: TRBD2; size: -
CDR3: CASSSRQNTEAFF; DNA: TGTGCCAGCAGCTCCCGACAGAACACTGAAGCTTTCTTT; V: TRBV7-3; J: TRBJ1-1; D: -; size: many
CDR3: CASSLRRLAGQTNQETQYF; DNA: TGTGCCAGCAGTTTACGGAGACTAGCGGGACAAACTAACCAAGAGACCCAGTACTTC; V: TRBV27; J: TRBJ2-5; D: TRBD2; size: -
CDR3: CASRTLWEVIGELFF; DNA: TGTGCCAGCAGGACCCTATGGGAGGTCATCGGGGAGCTGTTTTTT; V: TRBV6-2/TRBV6-3; J: TRBJ2-2; D: -; size: few
CDR3: CAISRPPAYEQYF; DNA: TGTGCCATCAGTCGCCCTCCGGCCTACGAGCAGTACTTC; V: TRBV10-3; J: TRBJ2-7; D: -; size: few
CDR3: CASSTTSGGTDTQYF; DNA: TGTGCCAGCAGTACGACTAGCGGCGGCACAGATACGCAGTATTTT; V: TRBV6-1; J: TRBJ2-3; D: TRBD2; size: many
CDR3: CATFGGGQETQYF; DNA: TGTGCCACTTTCGGGGGTGGACAAGAGACCCAGTACTTC; V: TRBV28; J: TRBJ2-5; D: -; size: -
CDR3: CASSPLLAEITDTQYF; DNA: TGTGCCAGCTCACCCCTACTAGCGGAGATCACAGATACGCAGTATTTT; V: TRBV18; J: TRBJ2-3; D: TRBD2; size: few
CDR3: CASSSTGTGRSLVSYEQYF; DNA: TGTGCCAGCAGTTCAACCGGGACAGGGAGGTCCCTCGTATCCTACGAGCAGTACTTC; V: TRBV28; J: TRBJ2-7; D: TRBD1; size: -
CDR3: CASSDLAGGTEQYF; DNA: TGCGCCAGCAGTGATCTAGCGGGAGGGACTGAGCAGTACTTC; V: TRBV10-2; J: TRBJ2-7; D: TRBD2; size: many
CDR3: CASSLASGGNQPQHF; DNA: TGTGCCAGCAGCTTAGCTTCAGGGGGCAATCAGCCCCAGCATTTT; V: TRBV7-8; J: TRBJ1-5; D: -; size: many
CDR3: CASSPQGVQETQYF; DNA: TGTGCCAGCAGCCCTCAGGGGGTCCAAGAGACCCAGTACTTC; V: TRBV5-5; J: TRBJ2-5; D: TRBD1; size: -
CDR3: CASSLSELSYEQYF; DNA: TGTGCCAGCAGTTTATCGGAACTGTCCTACGAGCAGTACTTC; V: TRBV27; J: TRBJ2-7; D: -; size: many
CDR3: CASTKSSGANVLTF; DNA: TGTGCCAGCACGAAGAGCTCTGGGGCCAACGTCCTGACTTTC; V: TRBV25-1; J: TRBJ2-6; D: -; size: many
CDR3: CASSTTGLPETQYF; DNA: TGTGCCAGCAGTACAACAGGGTTGCCAGAGACCCAGTACTTC; V: TRBV6-5; J: TRBJ2-5; D: -; size: -
CDR3: CATQTGALEQYF; DNA: TGTGCCACCCAAACAGGAGCCCTGGAGCAGTACTTC; V: TRBV19; J: TRBJ2-7; D: -; size: many
CDR3: CASRPEWGELFF; DNA: TGTGCCAGCAGGCCGGAGTGGGGGGAGCTGTTTTTT; V: TRBV28; J: TRBJ2-2; D: -; size: many
CDR3: CSAETGWSPSGYEQYF; DNA: TGCAGTGCCGAGACAGGGTGGTCGCCTAGCGGGTACGAGCAGTACTTC; V: TRBV20-1; J: TRBJ2-7; D: -; size: -
CDR3: CAIQGPSGNTIYF; DNA: TGTGCCATCCAGGGCCCCTCTGGAAACACCATATATTTT; V: TRBV10-3; J: TRBJ1-3; D: -; size: few
CDR3: CAISESLAGLNEQFF; DNA: TGTGCCATCAGTGAGAGTCTAGCGGGCCTCAATGAGCAGTTCTTC; V: TRBV10-3; J: TRBJ2-1; D: TRBD2; size: many
CDR3: CASSQREVGEQFF; DNA: TGTGCCAGCAGCCAGCGGGAGGTGGGTGAGCAGTTCTTC; V: TRBV4-2; J: TRBJ2-1; D: TRBD2; size: -
CDR3: CATSLTSGRPPDTQYF; DNA: TGTGCCACCAGCCTCACTAGCGGGAGGCCTCCGGATACGCAGTATTTT; V: TRBV24-1; J: TRBJ2-3; D: TRBD2; size: many
CDR3: CASSFDRETQYF; DNA: TGTGCCAGCAGCTTCGACAGGGAGACCCAGTACTTC; V: TRBV5-4; J: TRBJ2-5; D: -; size: few
CDR3: CSASRGIGTDTQYF; DNA: TGCAGTGCTAGTCGGGGTATTGGCACAGATACGCAGTATTTT; V: TRBV20-1; J: TRBJ2-3; D: -; size: many
CDR3: CASSSGSSRANVLTF; DNA: TGTGCCAGCAGTTCGGGGAGCTCTAGGGCCAACGTCCTGACTTTC; V: TRBV28; J: TRBJ2-6; D: -; size: few
CDR3: CASSPPSGSSYNEQFF; DNA: TGTGCCAGCTCACCACCGAGCGGGAGCTCCTACAATGAGCAGTTCTTC; V: TRBV18; J: TRBJ2-1; D: TRBD2; size: -
CDR3: CASSPQSSYEQYF; DNA: TGTGCCAGCAGCCCACAGAGCTCCTACGAGCAGTACTTC; V: TRBV27; J: TRBJ2-7; D: -; size: few
CDR3: CSVHPGQGAYGYTF; DNA: TGCAGTGTCCATCCGGGACAGGGGGCTTATGGCTACACCTTC; V: TRBV20-1; J: TRBJ1-2; D: TRBD1; size: many
CDR3: CATSRDGGTQYF; DNA: TGTGCCACCAGCAGAGACGGGGGAACCCAGTACTTC; V: TRBV15; J: TRBJ2-5; D: -; size: few
CDR3: CASSPGVVVAEQYF; DNA: TGTGCCAGCTCACCGGGGGTCGTCGTGGCCGAGCAGTACTTC; V: TRBV18; J: TRBJ2-7; D: -; size: many
CDR3: CAWQTGLGGYTF; DNA: TGTGCCTGGCAGACAGGGCTGGGAGGCTACACCTTC; V: TRBV30; J: TRBJ1-2; D: TRBD1; size: -
CDR3: CASSRERGQETQYF; DNA: TGTGCCAGCAGCCGCGAAAGGGGGCAAGAGACCCAGTACTTC; V: TRBV11-2; J: TRBJ2-5; D: -; size: many
CDR3: CASSYDLWGPNEQFF; DNA: TGTGCCAGCAGTTACGACCTTTGGGGACCGAATGAGCAGTTCTTC; V: TRBV6-2/TRBV6-3; J: TRBJ2-1; D: -; size: many
CDR3: CASSSFVTWDDRRTPLHF; DNA: TGTGCCAGCAGTTCATTCGTTACGTGGGACGACAGGCGAACACCCCTCCACTTT; V: TRBV27; J: TRBJ1-6; D: -; size: few
CDR3: CASSRDRNTEAFF; DNA: TGCGCCAGCAGCCGGGACAGGAACACTGAAGCTTTCTTT; V: TRBV5-1; J: TRBJ1-1; D: TRBD1; size: -
CDR3: CASSQAASTDTQYF; DNA: TGTGCCAGCAGCCAAGCGGCCTCCACAGATACGCAGTATTTT; V: TRBV3-1; J: TRBJ2-3; D: -; size: many
CDR3: CASSPAGLTGELFF; DNA: TGTGCCAGCAGCCCGGCCGGGCTAACCGGGGAGCTGTTTTTT; V: TRBV11-2; J: TRBJ2-2; D: -; size: few
CDR3: CATSREEGQTEQYF; DNA: TGTGCCACCAGCAGAGAGGAGGGTCAGACCGAGCAGTACTTC; V: TRBV15; J: TRBJ2-7; D: -; size: few
CDR3: CASSPRAGPNEQFF; DNA: TGTGCCAGCTCACCGAGAGCAGGGCCCAATGAGCAGTTCTTC; V: TRBV18; J: TRBJ2-1; D: -; size: -
CDR3: CASSYGGMNTEAFF; DNA: TGTGCCAGCAGTTACGGCGGGATGAACACTGAAGCTTTCTTT; V: TRBV6-5; J: TRBJ1-1; D: -; size: many